This T cell receptor beta chain was found in a study of T-cell memory formation after mild COVID-19. Study summary: Among the donors, TCR clusters were largely specific to each donor.

Via MiXCR, TCRdb re-called the 5' RACE reads, giving one row per CDR3 protein. The sample contains 140,000 to 150,000 distinct CDR3 sequences, approximately 21% of which appear only once. Germline V gene data show CDR1 as SGHRS and CDR2 as YFSETQ. This CDR3 spans 19 amino acids. V lost 4 bases and J lost 0, with 20 bases in between. Comments on this clonotype: Its antigen is undetermined.

General study findings and limits: CD4+ clones that contracted lay mainly in CM and EM; CD8+ ones lay in EMRA. Researchers found some responding clones in pre-infection memory, a sign that cross-reactive memory joined.

The rearrangement joins TRBV5-1 to TRBJ2-6; possibly TRBD1 for D (6 bases). Material: PBMCs or a T cell subset sorted from them (not recorded which). This TCR derives from an adult woman who had mild COVID-19 (a few samples of this study predate the infection). Cell type and time point are not known. The CDR3 nucleotides read TGCGCCAGCAGCCCCTCCGGGGTCCAGGGGAGCTCTGGGGCCAACGTCCTGACTTTC. Translation gives CASSPSGVQGSSGANVLTF.